Sequencing of this TCR beta chain was carried out in a study of blood T cell repertoires in COVID-19. As for the study in general: Sources were T cells, B-cell-depleted T cells, or PBMCs; the material itself was cDNA or gDNA.

Germline assignment: CDR1 MGHRA and CDR2 YSYEKL. The CDR3 has 19 amino acids. V was pared by 7 bases and J by 3 bases, with 15 bases of the junction left unmatched. Here immunoSEQ multiplex PCR was the method, and the copy in TCRdb shows in-frame clones only, minus some. The table shows about 180,000 clones, with approximately 83% occurring only once. The rearrangement joins TRBV4-1 to TRBJ2-6; 10 positions agree with TRBD2. The sequenced sample was peripheral blood. This receptor was taken from a human donor with active or convalescent COVID-19. The donor label of this sample is uncertain. The CDR3 loop reads CASTPGSLAGVVGANVLTF. The CDR3 DNA sequence: TGCGCCAGCACCCCGGGGAGCCTAGCGGGAGTAGTTGGGGCCAACGTCCTGACTTTC.